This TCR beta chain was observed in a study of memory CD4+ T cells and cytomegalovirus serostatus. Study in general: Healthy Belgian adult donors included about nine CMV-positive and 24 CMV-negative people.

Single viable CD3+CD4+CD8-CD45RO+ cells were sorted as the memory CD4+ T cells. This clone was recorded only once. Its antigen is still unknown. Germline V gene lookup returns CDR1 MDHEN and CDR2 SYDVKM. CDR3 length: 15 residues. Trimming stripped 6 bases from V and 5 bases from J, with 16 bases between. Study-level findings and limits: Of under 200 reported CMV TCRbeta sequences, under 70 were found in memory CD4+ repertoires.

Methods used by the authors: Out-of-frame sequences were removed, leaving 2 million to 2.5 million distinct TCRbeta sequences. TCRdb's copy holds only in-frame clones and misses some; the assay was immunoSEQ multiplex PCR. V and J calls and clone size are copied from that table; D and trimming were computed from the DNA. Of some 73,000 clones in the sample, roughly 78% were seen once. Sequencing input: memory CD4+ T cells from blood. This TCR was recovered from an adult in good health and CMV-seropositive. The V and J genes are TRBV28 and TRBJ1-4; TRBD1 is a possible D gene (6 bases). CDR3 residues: CASSQLRTVNEKLFF. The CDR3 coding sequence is TGTGCCAGCAGCCAACTAAGGACAGTGAATGAAAAACTGTTTTTT.